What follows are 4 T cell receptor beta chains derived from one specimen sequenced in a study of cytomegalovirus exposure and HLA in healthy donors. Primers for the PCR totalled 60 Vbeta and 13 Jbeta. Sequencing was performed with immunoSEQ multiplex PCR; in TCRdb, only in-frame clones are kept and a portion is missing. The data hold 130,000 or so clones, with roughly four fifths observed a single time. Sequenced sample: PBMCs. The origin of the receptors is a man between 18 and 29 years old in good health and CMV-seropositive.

The CDR3 reads CASSAPGLPIPGELFF. The CDR3 DNA reads as TGTGCCAGCAGCGCACCGGGACTACCGATCCCCGGGGAGCTGTTTTTT. The rearrangement uses TRBV7-6 and TRBJ2-2, with 7 bases that match TRBD2. Per the germline V gene, CDR1 is SGHVS and CDR2 is FNYEAQ. J lost 6 bases, V lost 5 bases, and 12 bases had no gene match. This CDR3 contains 16 residues. Full variable domain (remainder filled in from reference TRBV7-6 and TRBJ2-2): GAGVSQSPRYKVTKRGQDVALRCDPISGHVSLYWYRQALGQGPEFLTYFNYEAQQDKSGLPNDRFSAERPEGSISTLTIQRTEQRDSAMYRCASSAPGLPIPGELFFGEGSRLTVL.

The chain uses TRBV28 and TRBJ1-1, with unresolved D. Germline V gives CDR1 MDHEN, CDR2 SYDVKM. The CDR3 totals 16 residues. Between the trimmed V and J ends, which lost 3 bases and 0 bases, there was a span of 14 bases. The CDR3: CASSFERDGLNTEAFF. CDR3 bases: TGTGCCAGCAGTTTCGAGCGAGACGGATTGAACACTGAAGCTTTCTTT. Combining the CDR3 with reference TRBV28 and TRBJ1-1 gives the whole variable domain DVKVTQSSRYLVKRTGEKVFLECVQDMDHENMFWYRQDPGLGLRLIYFSYDVKMKEKGDIPEGYSVSREKKERFSLILESASTNQTSMYLCASSFERDGLNTEAFFGQGTRLTVV.

The CDR3 DNA reads TGTGCCAGCAGGAAGGGAGACGAGCAGTACTTC. Its translation: CASRKGDEQYF. The chain recombines TRBV6-5 with TRBJ2-7; TRBD2 is a possible D gene (5 bases). The CDR3 runs 11 residues. Between the trimmed V and J ends, which lost 6 bases and 5 bases, there was a span of 8 bases. Germline CDR1 MNHEY, CDR2 SVGAGI.

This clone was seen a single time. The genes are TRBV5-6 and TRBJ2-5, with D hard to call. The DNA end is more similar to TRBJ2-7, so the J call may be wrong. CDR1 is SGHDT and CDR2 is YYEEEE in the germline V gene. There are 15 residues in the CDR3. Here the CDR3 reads CASSFKNRNTYEQYF. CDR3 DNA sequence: TGTGCCAGCAGCTTTAAAAACCGAAATACCTACGAGCAGTACTTC.